Presented here are 30 T cell receptor beta chains from one specimen sequenced in a study of long-term antiretroviral therapy in people with HIV. At the survey level, the v3.0 immunoSEQ assay was run. Generated by immunoSEQ multiplex PCR, the TCRdb table keeps only in-frame clones and is missing some. The sample lists over 10,000 clones; 70% to 80% were seen once. Here the sequenced sample was unsorted PBMCs, taken 3 to 3.2 years before starting antiretroviral therapy. The receptors shown here come from a man aged 40-49 years with HIV.

This clone has only one observation. The V call is TRBV5-5, the J call TRBJ1-5; TRBD1 matches at 7 bases. The CDR3 runs to 16 residues. J was trimmed by 0 bases and V by 0 bases; bases with no gene match: 3. CDR1 and CDR2 (germline): SGHKS, YYEKEE (reference sequence). CDR3: CASSLAGTDSNQPQHF. The CDR3, as DNA: TGTGCCAGCAGCTTGGCGGGGACAGATAGCAATCAGCCCCAGCATTTT.

The chain joins TRBV5-6 to TRBJ2-5; D gene uncertain. The J call may be incorrect, as the DNA end agrees better with TRBJ2-7. The V gene's germline CDR1 is SGHDT and CDR2 YYEEEE. The CDR3 is 14 amino acids. The chain's CDR3 is CASSLAASPYEQYF. The DNA for the CDR3 is TGTGCCAGCAGCTTGGCGGCCAGCCCCTACGAGCAGTACTTC.

The chain links TRBV7-2 to TRBJ1-2; D gene uncertain. Per the germline V gene, CDR1 is SGHTA and CDR2 is FQGNSA. This CDR3 contains 15 residues. Trimming shortened V by 0 bases and J by 6 bases, and 14 bases separated the two germline ends. The DNA of the CDR3 is TGTGCCAGCAGCTTAGCGCTCCCCGGAGGTGATGGCTACACCTTC. It codes for CASSLALPGGDGYTF.

The sample holds a few counts of this clone. The chain links TRBV30 to TRBJ1-2; D uncertain. The length of the CDR3 is 14 residues. Germline assignment: CDR1 GTSNPN and CDR2 SVGIG (reference sequence). Trimming shortened V by 5 bases and J by 4 bases, and 17 bases separated the two germline ends. Here the CDR3 DNA reads TGTGCCTGGCTTTTCGACCAGTTTGGCTATGGCTACACCTTC. Its protein product is CAWLFDQFGYGYTF.

V usage is TRBV30 and J usage is TRBJ2-7; D gene unclear. The CDR3 runs 12 residues. The V and J ends lost 3 bases and 4 bases respectively, with 10 bases between them. The germline gives CDR1 GTSNPN, CDR2 SVGIG (reference sequence). In DNA, the CDR3 is TGTGCCTGGAGGTGGGGAATTTACGAGCAGTACTTC. Amino acid sequence: CAWRWGIYEQYF.

The chain couples TRBV30 to TRBJ1-2; D not certain. In germline, CDR1 is GTSNPN, CDR2 SVGIG (reference sequence). The CDR3 consists of 10 residues. V lost 8 bases to trimming and J lost 3 bases, with 7 bases between them. The CDR3 here is CATPDYGYTF. CDR3 bases: TGTGCCACCCCGGACTATGGCTACACCTTC.

The chain combines TRBV7-3 with TRBJ2-1; D may be TRBD1 (6 bases). Trimming removed 5 bases from V and 1 base from J, with 21 bases in between. The CDR3 is 18 amino acids. CDR1 and CDR2 (germline): SGHTA, FQGTGA. CDR3 bases: TGTGCCAGCAGCCCCAGACAGGCCCGCAGCAGTTCCTACAATGAGCAGTTCTTC. It yields the protein CASSPRQARSSSYNEQFF.

This clone was seen more than once but under ten times. An end of the junction does not agree with germline; a read error may underlie this. This chain links TRBV27 with TRBJ1-4, with TRBD1 as a possible D gene (6 bases). From germline, CDR1 is MNHEY and CDR2 SMNVEV (reference sequence). This CDR3 is built from 11 residues. The CDR3, as DNA: TGTGCCAGCGAGGGGGGTCTAAAAACTGTTTTT. It codes for CASEGGLKTVF.

The CDR3 region is CASSPLRPDRSQETQYF. The DNA for the CDR3 is TGTGCCAGCAGTCCCCTTCGGCCAGACAGGAGTCAAGAGACCCAGTACTTC. The genes are TRBV28 and TRBJ2-5, with D possibly TRBD1 on 6 matching bases. The length of the CDR3 is 17 residues. From germline, CDR1 is MDHEN and CDR2 SYDVKM. V was shortened by 5 bases and J by 2 bases, with 21 bases between the two germline ends.

This rearrangement joins TRBV7-9 to TRBJ2-6; D is tentatively TRBD1 or TRBD2 (6 bases each). The length of the CDR3 is 14 residues. Trimming stripped 9 bases from V and 0 bases from J, with 9 bases between. Germline values: CDR1 SEHNR, CDR2 FQNEAQ (reference sequence). The DNA for the CDR3 is TGTGCCAGACAGGGACTCTCTGGGGCCAACGTCCTGACTTTC. It encodes CARQGLSGANVLTF.

This clone was counted only a few times. J is TRBJ2-7 and V is TRBV6-5; 11 bases align to TRBD2. J lost 6 bases, V lost 0 bases, and 7 bases had no gene match. This CDR3 is 16 amino acids long. The germline gives CDR1 MNHEY, CDR2 SVGAGI. CDR3 protein: CASSYSSSGRSGEQYF. CDR3 bases: TGTGCCAGCAGTTACTCGTCTAGCGGGAGGTCGGGCGAGCAGTACTTC.

J is TRBJ1-5 and V is TRBV6-5; D not resolved. CDR1 and CDR2 (germline): MNHEY, SVGAGI. The CDR3 loop spans 15 amino acids. V lost 2 bases to trimming and J lost 9 bases, with 17 bases between them. CDR3 sequence reads: CASSYRHPRSAPQHF. The CDR3 region has the DNA TGTGCCAGCAGTTACCGTCACCCGAGAAGTGCGCCCCAGCATTTT.

By sample fraction, this clone is large. The chain joins TRBV2 to TRBJ1-5; no reliable D call. This CDR3 contains 14 residues. Looked up from germline, CDR1 is SNHLY and CDR2 is FYNNEI. This CDR3 is CATMERGSNQPQHF. CDR3 sequence (DNA): TGTGCGACCATGGAACGGGGTAGCAATCAGCCCCAGCATTTT.

By sample fraction, this clone is large (0.1 to 1%). The same CDR3 arises from other DNA sequences in this sample as well. The CDR3 here is CASSFPSGRYNEQFF. The CDR3 nucleotides are TGTGCCAGCAGTTTCCCTAGCGGGAGATACAATGAGCAGTTCTTC. The chain couples TRBV27 to TRBJ2-1; TRBD2 matches at 10 bases. The germline V gene encodes CDR1 MNHEY and CDR2 SMNVEV (reference sequence). This CDR3 spans 15 amino acids. After removal of 3 bases from V and 4 bases from J, the junction contained 3 bases not matched to a gene.

This clone was seen more than once but under ten times. CDR3 sequence (DNA): TGTGCCAGCAGCTTAGCGGAGGGACGGTTAAATCAGCCCCAGCATTTT. Translating it yields CASSLAEGRLNQPQHF. The chain links TRBV7-2 to TRBJ1-5, with a tentative D call TRBD1 (5 bases). The CDR3 loop spans 16 amino acids. The V end was cut by 0 bases, the J end by 4 bases, with 13 bases between. Germline V gives CDR1 SGHTA, CDR2 FQGNSA.

There are a few counts of this clone. V is TRBV27 and J is TRBJ2-2; D perhaps matches TRBD1 (5 bases). Per the germline V gene, CDR1 is MNHEY and CDR2 is SMNVEV (reference sequence). V was shortened by 11 bases and J by 0 bases, with 10 bases between the two germline ends. The CDR3 length is 13 residues. The CDR3 region has the DNA TGTGCCGTTAGGGGCCCGAACACCGGGGAGCTGTTTTTT. Protein product: CAVRGPNTGELFF.

V gene TRBV25-1 combines with J gene TRBJ2-1; 12 bases map to TRBD2. V shed 1 base, J shed 7 bases, and the junction held 5 bases outside the gene matches. The germline gives CDR1 MGHDK, CDR2 SYGVNS. CDR3 length: 16 residues. CDR3 coding DNA: TGTGCCAGCAGTGAATCGTCTAGCGGGAGGGGGAATGAGCAGTTCTTC. Residues: CASSESSSGRGNEQFF.

This chain uses TRBV27 with TRBJ2-1, with D tentatively TRBD2 (5 bases). V was shortened by 6 bases and J by 4 bases, with 19 bases between the two germline ends. The CDR3 runs to 16 residues. CDR1 MNHEY and CDR2 SMNVEV come from the germline V gene (reference sequence). CDR3 nucleotides: TGTGCCAGCAGATCAGTCCGAGAAAGGAGGTACAATGAGCAGTTCTTC. Residues: CASRSVRERRYNEQFF.

The chain recombines TRBV4-3 with TRBJ2-5; tentatively, D is TRBD2 (5 bases). The CDR3 has 15 amino acids. Per the germline V gene, CDR1 is LGHNA and CDR2 is YSLEER. V dropped 0 bases and J dropped 5 bases, with 13 bases sitting between them. The CDR3 is CASSQERTTGETQYF. DNA of the CDR3: TGCGCCAGCAGCCAAGAGAGAACTACGGGGGAGACCCAGTACTTC.

J is TRBJ2-7 and V is TRBV10-3; TRBD2 agrees at 9 bases. Unmatched junction bases numbered 9, after V lost 7 bases and J lost 5 bases. CDR3 length: 14 amino acids. Germline CDR1 and CDR2: ENHRY and SYGVKD. This CDR3 is CAINEPAGGNEQYF. The CDR3 DNA follows: TGTGCCATCAACGAGCCCGCGGGAGGGAACGAGCAGTACTTC.

The rearrangement uses TRBV5-1 and TRBJ1-1, with D hard to call. The germline V and J ends were trimmed by 2 bases and 5 bases, with 7 bases remaining between them. CDR1 is SGHRS and CDR2 is YFSETQ in the germline V gene. The CDR3 runs to 12 residues. The CDR3 DNA follows: TGCGCCAGCAGCTTAAAAGGAACTGAAGCTTTCTTT. Its translation is CASSLKGTEAFF.

In its sample, this clone was seen a few times. This chain uses TRBV5-1 with TRBJ1-2, with D unresolved. Trimming took off 4 bases at V and 3 bases at J, with 7 bases between the two ends. This CDR3 is built from 12 residues. Germline V gene data show CDR1 as SGHRS and CDR2 as YFSETQ. CDR3 sequence reads: CASSPPDYGYTF. The CDR3 DNA follows: TGCGCCAGCAGCCCCCCCGACTATGGCTACACCTTC.

The chain recombines TRBV4-2 with TRBJ2-2; 10 bases are shared with TRBD2. J lost 2 bases, V lost 1 base, and 4 bases had no gene match. The germline V gene has CDR1 LGHNA and CDR2 YNFKEQ. This CDR3 contains 17 residues. CDR3 region: CASSQVTSGKNTGELFF. In DNA form, the CDR3 reads TGTGCCAGCAGCCAAGTAACTAGCGGGAAAAACACCGGGGAGCTGTTTTTT.

This clone appeared once. The V call is TRBV4-1, the J call TRBJ2-7, with 10 nucleotides matching TRBD2. This CDR3 contains 19 residues. The junction had 19 bases not matched to a gene; V was cut back by 3 bases and J by 5 bases. Germline lookup yields CDR1 MGHRA and CDR2 YSYEKL. For the CDR3, the DNA is TGCGCCAGCAGCCAGCTAACTTCCAGCGGGAGGGCCGGGGCGAACGAGCAGTACTTC. It codes for CASSQLTSSGRAGANEQYF.

J is TRBJ2-7 and V is TRBV7-8, with 12 bases lining up with TRBD2. CDR3 length equals 15 residues. Germline V gene data show CDR1 as SGHVS and CDR2 as FQNEAQ. The junction had 7 bases not matched to a gene; V was cut back by 4 bases and J by 6 bases. The CDR3 region has the DNA TGTGCCAGCAGCTGGAGACTAGCGGGAGTGGGCGAGCAGTACTTC. This translates into CASSWRLAGVGEQYF.

This rearrangement joins TRBV14 to TRBJ1-4; 9 bases line up with TRBD1. Per germline, CDR1 SGHDN and CDR2 FVKESK. The CDR3 is made up of 16 amino acids. V lost 1 base and J lost 6; bases outside the gene matches: 6. The CDR3 DNA reads TGTGCCAGCAGCCAAGGGGCCCGACAGGGGGATGAAAAACTGTTTTTT. Translation: CASSQGARQGDEKLFF.

The V gene is TRBV29-1, the J gene TRBJ1-5; D remains unclear. CDR1 and CDR2 (germline): SQVTM, ANQGSEA. The CDR3 loop spans 15 amino acids. Trimming pared 0 bases from V and 11 bases from J, leaving 20 bases between. The CDR3: CSVEDGRPGSSAQHF. CDR3 bases: TGCAGCGTTGAAGATGGTAGGCCAGGTTCATCAGCCCAGCATTTT.

The rearrangement links TRBV28 to TRBJ2-1; perhaps TRBD2 as D (6 bases). Trimming stripped 7 bases from V and 6 bases from J, with 19 bases between. The CDR3 is 15 amino acids. Germline CDR1 is MDHEN and CDR2 is SYDVKM. Here the CDR3 DNA reads TGTGCCAGCATTAAAGGTAGGCTAGCGAGCAATGAGCAGTTCTTC. It is translated as CASIKGRLASNEQFF.

J is TRBJ1-1 and V is TRBV9; D call uncertain. Deletions cut 0 bases from V and 7 bases from J, with 10 bases between. The CDR3 is made up of 13 amino acids. Germline V lookup: CDR1 SGDLS, CDR2 YYNGEE. Here the CDR3 reads CASSVATDDEAFF. CDR3 bases: TGTGCCAGCAGCGTAGCTACGGATGATGAAGCTTTCTTT.

The chain couples TRBV5-6 to TRBJ2-7, with TRBD1 as a possible D gene (6 bases). Germline CDR1 reads SGHDT; CDR2 reads YYEEEE. The ends were cut back, 2 bases at V and 2 bases at J, with 8 bases in the middle. The length of the CDR3 is 13 residues. The DNA for the CDR3 is TGTGCCAGCAGCTTTAACAGGGCCTACGAGCAGTACTTC. Amino acids: CASSFNRAYEQYF.